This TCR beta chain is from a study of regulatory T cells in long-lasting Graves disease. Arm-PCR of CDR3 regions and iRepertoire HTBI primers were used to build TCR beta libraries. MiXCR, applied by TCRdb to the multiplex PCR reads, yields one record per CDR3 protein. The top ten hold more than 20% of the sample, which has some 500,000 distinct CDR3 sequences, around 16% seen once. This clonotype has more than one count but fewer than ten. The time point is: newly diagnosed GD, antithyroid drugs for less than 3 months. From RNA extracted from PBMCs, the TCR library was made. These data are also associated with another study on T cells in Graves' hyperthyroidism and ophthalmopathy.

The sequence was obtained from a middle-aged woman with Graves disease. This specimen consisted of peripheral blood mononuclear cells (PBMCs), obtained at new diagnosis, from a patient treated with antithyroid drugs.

In nucleotides, the CDR3 is TGCAGTGCTGACTTCCTAGCGCCCCAAGAGACCCAGTACTTC. Its protein product is CSADFLAPQETQYF. J is TRBJ2-5 and V is TRBV20-1; D might be TRBD2 (6 bases). The V gene's germline CDR1 is DFQATT and CDR2 SNEGSKA (reference sequence). The CDR3 spans 14 residues. Trimming removed 5 bases from V and 1 base from J, with 14 bases in between.